This T cell receptor (beta chain) was sequenced for a study of T cells in Graves' hyperthyroidism and ophthalmopathy (dated by TCRdb to about 2019). Background on the whole study: Peripheral blood was collected at initial diagnosis, before any treatment. A discovery cohort of about a hundred patients, about 40 with Graves' ophthalmopathy and 55 to 60 with stable Graves' hyperthyroidism, was used to find distinguishing TCR V-J signatures. Whether ophthalmopathy could be predicted prospectively was tested in an independent validation cohort made up of 18 to 20 hyperthyroidism patients plus 17 patients who later progressed to ophthalmopathy. For training and testing, the 80 to 100 patients in the discovery cohort were randomly divided in a 7:3 ratio. The study also compared thyroid tissue and blood T-cell repertoires from about 6 Graves' hyperthyroidism patients. Following sampling, methimazole starting at 30 mg daily was given to hyperthyroidism patients, and high-dose intravenous methylprednisolone was given to ophthalmopathy patients. The paper describes TCR Vbeta CDR3 sequencing of 140 or so peripheral blood samples, made up of 43 ophthalmopathy patients, some 80 hyperthyroidism patients and 17 progressor patients.

General study outcomes and caveats: Most expanded thyroid clonotypes (frequency above 0.001) were also detected in blood, a finding suggesting that blood repertoires may reflect thyroid immune responses. No statistical method was used to fix the sample size in advance, and group allocation was not hidden from the investigators. In validation, progression to ophthalmopathy was predicted by the model with 65% to 71% sensitivity and roughly 72% specificity, a median of 6.5 months before onset. A model built on a 13 V-J signature distinguished ophthalmopathy from stable hyperthyroidism, reaching 87.88% sensitivity and around 81% specificity in cross-validation and 80%/75% in testing.

There are many counts of this clonotype. It has no known antigen specificity. No per-base quality is available; no much larger clone lies one base away. Amplification of TCR beta CDR3 regions was carried out from RNA transcripts. The TCR CDR3 was subjected to a first round of RT-PCR using the HTBI primer set and the Qiagen OneStep RT-PCR kit. A second multiplex PCR round built the libraries, followed by size selection and purification. Sequencing of the libraries was done on an Illumina HiSeq2000 using paired-end 100 bp reads. Under the source paper's analysis protocol: Raw data were processed with SOAPnuke, discarding reads with adapters, uncalled bases, mean Phred below 15, or no exact constant-primer or identifier match. COPE v1.2.5 was used to merge high-quality paired reads, and clonotypes were defined as unique nucleotide sequences. Clonotypes were aligned to IMGT TRBV, TRBD and TRBJ reference segments using MiTCR v1.1. Analysis was restricted to V-J combinations with a frequency above 0.0001, which covered about 99% of repertoires. The TCS score was defined as F50 (clonal expansion) divided by E x V (chaos), with BLOSUM62-based TCRdist calculated between CDR3 peptides within each V-J. Welch's t-statistics and random forest reduced 500 to 650 V-J features to fewer than 15, which were used in a naive Bayes classifier (R e1071). TCRdb reran the public reads through fastp at Q25 and MiXCR, keeping productive beta chains. Every CDR3 protein is listed once, alongside the most common genes and DNA of its rows. The V and J calls, along with clone size, are taken from TCRdb and not from the paper's own processing. The sample has 300,000 to 350,000 distinct CDR3 sequences on record, roughly 15% of them singletons. The ten largest clones capture approximately 35% of the sample.

A patient counted as having stable Graves' hyperthyroidism if no progression to ophthalmopathy occurred over 18 months of follow-up. Hyperthyroidism patients were aged 18 to 65 years and newly diagnosed, with disease duration of less than 2 months. Exclusion was applied to patients with uncontrolled infections, other autoimmune diseases, pregnancy or lactation. Diagnoses were based on clinical symptoms, serum thyroxine and TRAb, thyroid ultrasound and orbital computed tomography. PBMCs were isolated from about 9 ml of fresh peripheral blood by Ficoll-Paque density gradient centrifugation. Trizol reagent was used to extract total RNA, and RNA quality was then checked on an Agilent 2100 Bioanalyzer. This TCR derives from a man aged 25-45 years with Graves' hyperthyroidism. Material for sequencing was blood.

The DNA is TGTGCCAGCAATACCCGACTAGCGGGAGGAGTGTCGGATGAGCAGTTCTTC. This sequence encodes CASNTRLAGGVSDEQFF. The chain couples TRBV2 to TRBJ2-1; 13 central bases correspond to TRBD2. CDR1 and CDR2, looked up from the germline V gene, are SNHLY and FYNNEI. V trim: 7 bases; J trim: 8 bases; unmatched bases: 14. The CDR3 runs 17 residues from the cysteine to the phenylalanine. The kept DNA is CDR3 alone, 51 bases in frame from the first base.